These 18 T cell receptor beta chains were sequenced from one sample in a study of shared T cell receptors in the human thymus. Generated by immunoSEQ multiplex PCR, the TCRdb table keeps only in-frame clones and is missing some. The repertoire holds 450,000 to 650,000 clones, with around 78% as singletons. The same specimen was also included in a second study, on human thymus T cells.

Sequencing was performed on thymocytes. These receptors all come from a boy younger than two with a congenital heart defect.

The rearrangement links TRBV19 to TRBJ1-2; TRBD1 aligns across 9 bases. Germline lookup yields CDR1 LNHDA and CDR2 SQIVND (reference sequence). The CDR3 spans 13 residues. J lost 8 bases, V lost 7 bases, and 8 bases had no gene match. This CDR3 reads CASTRDRAVGYTF. The CDR3, as DNA: TGTGCCAGTACCCGGGACAGGGCGGTAGGCTACACCTTC.

The sample holds a few counts of this clone. The rearrangement uses TRBV28 and TRBJ2-3, with TRBD2 matching over 12 bases. The CDR3 totals 18 residues. CDR1 is MDHEN and CDR2 is SYDVKM in the germline V gene. The V and J ends lost 7 bases and 0 bases, in that order; junction bases with no gene match: 11. CDR3 DNA: TGTGCCAGCAACCAGGGACTAGCGGGCTCCCTGAGCACAGATACGCAGTATTTT. Amino acids: CASNQGLAGSLSTDTQYF.

This clone appeared a few times. This rearrangement joins TRBV5-4 to TRBJ2-5; D is perhaps TRBD1 (6 bases). Germline-derived CDR1 and CDR2 are SGHNT and YYREEE (reference sequence). This CDR3 has 16 amino acids. The V and J ends lost 0 bases and 11 bases respectively, with 23 bases between them. This CDR3 reads CASSLAEVRGSGEQYF. The DNA for the CDR3 is TGTGCCAGCAGCTTGGCCGAGGTCAGGGGCAGTGGTGAGCAGTACTTC.

This rearrangement joins TRBV18 to TRBJ2-7; TRBD2 matches at 13 bases. The CDR3 is made up of 17 amino acids. V lost 4 bases, J lost 0 bases, and 6 bases stayed unmatched. Per the germline V gene, CDR1 is KGHSH and CDR2 is LQKENI. CDR3 coding DNA: TGTGCCAGCTCACTACTAGCGGGAGGGCCCAGCTCCTACGAGCAGTACTTC. It yields the protein CASSLLAGGPSSYEQYF.

This clone was observed a few times. The V gene is TRBV14, the J gene TRBJ1-1, with 7 bases matching TRBD1. Germline-derived CDR1 and CDR2 are SGHDN and FVKESK. The CDR3 totals 17 residues. The V gene end was trimmed by 2 bases and the J gene end by 0 bases; junction bases not matched to a gene: 9. The CDR3, as DNA: TGTGCCAGCAGCCAATCAGGGTGGGGACAGATGAACACTGAAGCTTTCTTT. Its translation: CASSQSGWGQMNTEAFF.

This chain links TRBV19 with TRBJ2-7; 8 nucleotides agree with TRBD1. The CDR3 extends over 15 amino acids. Per germline, CDR1 LNHDA and CDR2 SQIVND (reference sequence). The V segment lost 5 bases and the J segment 7 bases; nucleotides outside the gene matches: 13. This chain's CDR3 is CASSPPEQGASEQYF. The CDR3 DNA follows: TGTGCCAGTAGTCCTCCGGAGCAGGGGGCATCGGAGCAGTACTTC.

The CDR3 loop is CASSVGLAGVEFF. The CDR3 DNA reads TGTGCCAGCAGCGTCGGACTAGCGGGCGTAGAGTTCTTC. V and J are TRBV9 and TRBJ2-1, with TRBD2 identical over 11 bases. V lost 2 bases, J lost 14 bases, and 6 bases stayed unmatched. CDR1 and CDR2 (germline): SGDLS, YYNGEE. The CDR3 is made up of 13 amino acids.

The chain carries TRBV19 and TRBJ1-5, with D possibly TRBD1 on 6 matching bases. Germline CDR1 LNHDA, CDR2 SQIVND (reference sequence). CDR3 length equals 15 residues. The germline V and J ends were trimmed by 8 bases and 0 bases, with 14 bases remaining between them. The CDR3 nucleotides are TGTGCCAGTGATCCCGGGACACATAGCAATCAGCCCCAGCATTTT. It is translated as CASDPGTHSNQPQHF.

The chain carries TRBV6-8 and TRBJ2-1; the match to TRBD2 covers 9 bases. Germline V CDR1 and CDR2: MNHGY, SAAAGT. Trimming removed 2 bases from V and 0 bases from J; junction bases left unmatched: 2. This CDR3 contains 16 residues. CDR3: CASSYPAGGSYNEQFF. In DNA form, the CDR3 reads TGTGCCAGCAGTTACCCAGCGGGAGGCTCCTACAATGAGCAGTTCTTC.

This clone appeared once. The rearrangement links TRBV5-6 to TRBJ1-5; TRBD1 matches at 9 bases. V was pared by 4 bases and J by 3 bases, with 17 bases of the junction left unmatched. This CDR3 has 19 amino acids. Per the germline V gene, CDR1 is SGHDT and CDR2 is YYEEEE. The CDR3 protein is CASSAWTGDPLPDNQPQHF. CDR3 nucleotide sequence: TGTGCCAGCAGCGCCTGGACAGGGGACCCTCTACCCGACAATCAGCCCCAGCATTTT.

This clone was seen more than once but under ten times. The V and J genes are TRBV5-6 and TRBJ2-5; the match to TRBD2 covers 8 bases. Trimming removed 0 bases from V and 9 bases from J; junction bases left unmatched: 10. This CDR3 is built from 15 residues. Germline assignment: CDR1 SGHDT and CDR2 YYEEEE. The CDR3 DNA sequence: TGTGCCAGCAGCTTGGATGGATCCCGAGCGGGGGCCCAGTACTTC. This encodes CASSLDGSRAGAQYF.

The V and J genes are TRBV4-1 and TRBJ2-1; TRBD2 matches 7 bases. The germline V gene has CDR1 MGHRA and CDR2 YSYEKL. This CDR3 has 17 amino acids. V lost 4 bases to trimming and J lost 3 bases; unmatched junction nucleotides: 12. CDR3 coding DNA: TGCGCCAGCAGCCCCCCTATACTAGCGCACTACTACAATGAGCAGTTCTTC. This codes for CASSPPILAHYYNEQFF.

In its sample, this clone was seen once. The chain recombines TRBV6-5 with TRBJ2-7; possibly TRBD2 for D (5 bases). V dropped 2 bases and J dropped 5 bases, with 10 bases sitting between them. Germline lookup yields CDR1 MNHEY and CDR2 SVGAGI. The CDR3 spans 13 residues. CDR3 in amino acids: CASSYGLADEQYF. In DNA form, the CDR3 reads TGTGCCAGCAGTTACGGGCTAGCTGACGAGCAGTACTTC.

This chain links TRBV14 with TRBJ2-2, with D perhaps TRBD2 (6 bases). V lost 0 bases, J lost 6 bases, and 11 bases lay in between. CDR1 is SGHDN, CDR2 FVKESK, per germline. The CDR3 loop spans 15 amino acids. DNA for the CDR3: TGTGCCAGCAGCCAAGACCCGGGAGTACCCGGGGAGCTGTTTTTT. Protein: CASSQDPGVPGELFF.

The chain is built from TRBV28 and TRBJ1-5; TRBD1 aligns across 7 bases. The CDR3 covers 17 residues. V lost 7 bases to trimming and J lost 0 bases; unmatched junction nucleotides: 12. Germline CDR1 reads MDHEN; CDR2 reads SYDVKM. In nucleotides, the CDR3 is TGTGCCAGCACACTCTCCCGGACAGGCCTTAGCAATCAGCCCCAGCATTTT. Protein product: CASTLSRTGLSNQPQHF.

This chain connects TRBV6-9 to TRBJ1-3; no clear D gene. Trimming removed 6 bases from V and 1 base from J, with 10 bases in between. This CDR3 contains 14 residues. Germline-derived CDR1 and CDR2 are MNHGY and SVAAGI. The CDR3 spells CASSGEPSGNTIYF. The CDR3 DNA reads TGTGCCAGCAGCGGAGAGCCGTCTGGAAACACCATATATTTT.

The chain is built from TRBV7-6 and TRBJ2-1, with 7 bases lining up with TRBD2. The germline V gene encodes CDR1 SGHVS and CDR2 FNYEAQ. The CDR3 is 16 residues long. Trimming took 5 bases from V and 8 from J; bases not matched to a gene: 15. CDR3 protein: CASSPVGGRGRHEQFF. CDR3 nucleotide sequence: TGTGCCAGCAGCCCCGTGGGGGGGAGGGGCAGACATGAGCAGTTCTTC.

V gene TRBV4-3 combines with J gene TRBJ2-5; 8 bases fit TRBD2. The CDR3 contains 16 residues. Germline V gives CDR1 LGHNA, CDR2 YSLEER. J was trimmed by 2 bases and V by 1 base; bases with no gene match: 6. The CDR3 bases are TGCGCCAGCAGCCAAGTTGTAGCGGGGTTACAAGAGACCCAGTACTTC. Protein sequence: CASSQVVAGLQETQYF.